The entry that follows covers one TCR beta chain sequence. Its antigen target is currently unknown. It has no much larger one-base neighbor in the sample; base qualities were not kept. V lost 5 bases and J lost 3 bases, and the count of bases not matched to a germline gene is 6. CDR1 MDHEN and CDR2 SYDVKM are derived from the germline V gene. The CDR3 runs 15 residues from the cysteine to the phenylalanine. Left in the record is the CDR3 DNA by itself, 45 bases read in frame from the first base. Using the deep immunoSEQ assay, multiplex PCR amplified TCR CDR3 regions from genomic DNA. For each cell subset, the extracted genomic DNA was distributed evenly across all wells of several immunoSEQ 96-well plates, and each plate served as one replicate. Each replicate PCR for sorted subsets received roughly 0.2 ug genomic DNA, equal to roughly 30,000 T cell genomes. Purified libraries were measured with a Qubit 3.0 fluorometer, size-checked on a Bioanalyzer 2100, and measured again with the KAPA Library Quantification kit. A separate single-read 150-cycle Illumina NextSeq 550 flow cell was used to sequence each immunoSEQ 96-well plate. The study's processing was this. Because the immunoSEQ output held only junctional sequences and lacked quality scores, the filtering could not match the filtering applied to full-length reads. To assign V/J genes and CDR3, sequences were annotated against IMGT germline references using PyIR, a Python wrapper for IgBLAST v1.9. Any read was removed if the V/J assignment was weak (E-value above 1e-6), the CDR3 was missing, or the read contained stop codons, out-of-frame junctions, or ambiguous translated residues. V3J clonotypes were defined by identical inferred V gene, J gene, and CDR3 amino acid sequence. Percentage overlap between repertoires was computed as shared unique clonotypes divided by the size of the smaller repertoire. Repertoire richness was assessed with RTK rarefaction, the Chao1 estimator, and Recon v2.1 estimates of unobserved clonotypes. For all TCRbeta clonotypes obtained by the gDNA method from a handful of donors, generation probabilities were computed with OLGA. TCRdb took over this immuneACCESS table, retaining in-frame rearrangements with V and J assigned. Such tables are incomplete; in checked studies, under half of the missing clones stem from an unresolved V gene, and the remainder is unexplained. V, J and clone size are those of that table, while D and trimming were read from the DNA. In this sample the table shows 330,000 or so clones, around 72% of which occur a single time. The top ten clones comprise about a tenth of the sample.

This entry is derived from a study of shared clonotypes between healthy human individuals (dated by TCRdb to about 2020). A note on the overall study: The cohort included a few men and a couple of women between 18 and 49 years of age. For each donor, CD4 naive and CD4 memory were each run on three plates, CD8 naive on two plates, and CD8 memory on one plate. To estimate repertoire size and how much clonotypes are shared between individuals, the study performed deep sequencing of blood TCR repertoires from roughly five healthy adults. To increase sequencing depth and limit assay-specific biases, different laboratories used diverse techniques to prepare libraries and sequence TCR repertoires. Between about 0.8 and 8.9 billion PBMCs per donor were obtained by leukapheresis. Results and caveats for the whole study, not just this receptor: Compared with non-shared clonotypes, clonotypes shared by all four sorted-subset donors had higher generation probabilities. Sampling was limited to blood, and TCR repertoires in tissue likely differ from TCR repertoires in blood. Larger estimated clonotype richness was generally found for naive subsets than for memory subsets. Across four donors, around 5.4% of naive CD4, 3% to 4% of naive CD8, roughly 2.3% of memory CD4, and over 0.35% of memory CD8 clonotypes were shared. Because the study included only a small number of donors, the genetic and exposure-history diversity represented was limited. Pairwise subsampling indicated that sequencing depth was expected to affect the degree of clonotype sharing among donors. Rarefaction of sorted-subset datasets indicated incomplete sequencing despite the large sequencing depth.

The donors were healthy, HIV-negative adults who had no recently reported acute infections or vaccinations. Every donor was a Caucasian adult living in Nashville, Tennessee, USA. CD4+ T cells were enriched by magnetic negative selection; naive cells were then positively selected on CD45RA, and the negative fraction formed the memory subset. After blood collection by leukapheresis, PBMCs were isolated using Ficoll-Histopaque density gradient centrifugation and then cryopreserved in the vapor phase of liquid nitrogen. Analytical flow cytometry was used to check the purity and quantity of every magnetically sorted T cell population. Genomic DNA was isolated from each sorted fraction and quantified by UV absorbance on a Nanodrop 2000c.

This clonotype originated in a man aged 25-40 years in good health. Sequenced sample: memory CD4+ T cells sorted from blood. The cell subset or site label corresponds to: CD45RA-negative fraction. The rearrangement combines TRBV28 with TRBJ2-3; TRBD1 aligns with 9 central bases. The DNA sequence reads TGTGCCAGCAGTCCTGACAGGGGGTTGACAGATACGCAGTATTTT. Its product reads: CASSPDRGLTDTQYF.